This T cell receptor beta chain is from a study of T cell responses to AZD1222 COVID-19 vaccine. About the study: The study pooled second doses at about 4 or about 12 weeks.

Libraries were prepared by immunoSEQ multiplex PCR; TCRdb keeps only in-frame clonotypes and omits some of them. This repertoire shows around 140,000 clones, 90% found once; its top ten account for under 2%. This CDR3 spans 12 amino acids. In germline, CDR1 is KGHDR, CDR2 SFDVKD. V was shortened by 4 bases and J by 7 bases, with 9 bases between the two germline ends. This TCR was recovered from an adult in good health. The sequences come from peripheral blood, collected on day 0 of AZD1222 vaccination. J is TRBJ1-2 and V is TRBV24-1; D is unresolved. Written as DNA, the CDR3 is TGTGCCACCAGTGACAGTTCCCCTGGCTACACCTTC. Translation: CATSDSSPGYTF.